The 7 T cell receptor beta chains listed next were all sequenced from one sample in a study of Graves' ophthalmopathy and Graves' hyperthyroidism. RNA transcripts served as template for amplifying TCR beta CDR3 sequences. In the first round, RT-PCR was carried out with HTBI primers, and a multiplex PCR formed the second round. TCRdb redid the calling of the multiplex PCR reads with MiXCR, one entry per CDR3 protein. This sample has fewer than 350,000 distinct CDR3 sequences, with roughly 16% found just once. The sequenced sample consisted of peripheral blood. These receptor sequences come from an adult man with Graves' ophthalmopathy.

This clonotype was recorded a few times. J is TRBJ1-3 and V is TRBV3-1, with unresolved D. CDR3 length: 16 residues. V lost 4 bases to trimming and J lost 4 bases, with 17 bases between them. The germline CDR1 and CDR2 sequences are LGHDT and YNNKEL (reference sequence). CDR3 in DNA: TGTGCCAGCAGCCCTCTTTTGACTCTTAACGGAAACACCATATATTTT. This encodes CASSPLLTLNGNTIYF. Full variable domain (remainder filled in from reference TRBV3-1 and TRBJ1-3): DTAVSQTPKYLVTQMGNDKSIKCEQNLGHDTMYWYKQDSKKFLKIMFSYNNKELIINETVPNRFSPKSPDKAHLNLHINSLELGDSAVYFCASSPLLTLNGNTIYFGEGSWLTVV.

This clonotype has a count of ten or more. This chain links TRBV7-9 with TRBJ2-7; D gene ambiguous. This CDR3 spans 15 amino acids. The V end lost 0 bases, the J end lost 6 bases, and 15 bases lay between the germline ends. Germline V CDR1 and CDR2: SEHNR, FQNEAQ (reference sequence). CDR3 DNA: TGTGCCAGCAGCTTAGCAGGGCTTGGTGGAAGCGAGCAGTACTTC. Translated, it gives CASSLAGLGGSEQYF.

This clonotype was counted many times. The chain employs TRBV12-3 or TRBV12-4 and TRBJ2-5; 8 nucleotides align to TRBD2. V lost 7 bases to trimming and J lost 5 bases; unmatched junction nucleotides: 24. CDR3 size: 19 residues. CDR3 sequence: CASTSYAPSVAGRGETQYF. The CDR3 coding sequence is TGTGCCAGCACCTCCTACGCTCCTTCAGTAGCCGGGAGGGGGGAGACCCAGTACTTC.

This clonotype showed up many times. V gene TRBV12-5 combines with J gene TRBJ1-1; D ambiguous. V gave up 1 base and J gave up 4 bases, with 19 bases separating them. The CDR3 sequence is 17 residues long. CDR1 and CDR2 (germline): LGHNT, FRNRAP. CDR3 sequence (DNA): TGTGCTAGTGGTTTGGCCATAACCGACTCTGGGAGCACTGAAGCTTTCTTT. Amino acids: CASGLAITDSGSTEAFF.

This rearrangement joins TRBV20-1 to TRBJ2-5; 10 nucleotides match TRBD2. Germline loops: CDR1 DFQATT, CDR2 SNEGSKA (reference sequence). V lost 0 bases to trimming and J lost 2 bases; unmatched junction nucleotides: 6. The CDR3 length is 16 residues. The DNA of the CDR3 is TGCAGTGCTAGAGATTCCCTAGCGGGGGAACAAGAGACCCAGTACTTC. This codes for CSARDSLAGEQETQYF.

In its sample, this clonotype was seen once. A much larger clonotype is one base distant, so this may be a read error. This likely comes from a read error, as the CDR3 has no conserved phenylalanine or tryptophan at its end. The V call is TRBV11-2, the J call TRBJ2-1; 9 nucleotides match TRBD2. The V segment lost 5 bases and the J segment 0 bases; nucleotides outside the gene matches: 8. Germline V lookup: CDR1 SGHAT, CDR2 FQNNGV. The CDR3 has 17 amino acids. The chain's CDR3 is CASSRRGGGSSYNEQFI. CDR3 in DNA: TGTGCCAGCAGCCGCCGCGGGGGGGGGAGCTCCTACAATGAGCAGTTCATC.

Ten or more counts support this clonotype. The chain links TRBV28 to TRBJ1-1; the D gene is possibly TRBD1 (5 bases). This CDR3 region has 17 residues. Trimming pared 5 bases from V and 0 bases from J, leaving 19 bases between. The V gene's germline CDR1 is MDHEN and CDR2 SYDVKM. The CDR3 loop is CASSLTGTLVVNTEAFF. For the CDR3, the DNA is TGTGCCAGCAGTCTTACAGGAACCCTGGTGGTGAACACTGAAGCTTTCTTT.